A single sample gave rise to the 16 T cell receptor beta chains below, sequenced in a study of identical twins (dated by TCRdb to 2016 to 2017). Library creation used 5' RACE. Sequencing relied on an Illumina HiSeq 2000. The raw public reads went through TCRdb reprocessing: fastp at Q25, MiXCR clone calling, in-frame beta chains kept. A single entry per CDR3 protein holds the most common genes and DNA from its merged rows. In all, the sample holds some 1,600,000 distinct CDR3 sequences, and under 35% of those were seen once. The top ten hold less than 0.35% of the sample. Sequences were obtained from cord blood. All receptors derive from a newborn girl in good health.

This clonotype came up once. A much larger clone lies a single base off, so this may be a read error. The genes are TRBV20-1 and TRBJ2-1; tentative D call: TRBD2 (5 bases). The DNA end is a closer match to TRBJ2-7, so the J assignment may be wrong. Germline loops: CDR1 DFQATT, CDR2 SNEGSKA (reference sequence). The CDR3 contains 14 residues. The CDR3: CSARRESSYNEQYF. For the CDR3, the DNA is TGCAGTGCTAGAAGGGAGAGCTCCTACAATGAGCAGTACTTC.

The V gene is TRBV5-1, the J gene TRBJ2-2; D is ambiguous. This CDR3 is 13 amino acids long. The V gene lost 0 bases and the J gene lost 7 bases, with 7 bases spanning the gap. CDR1 SGHRS and CDR2 YFSETQ come from the germline V gene. CDR3 region: CASSLETVGELFF. The CDR3 nucleotides read TGCGCCAGCAGCTTGGAGACGGTCGGGGAGCTGTTTTTT.

This clonotype came up many times. The J gene is TRBJ1-4, the V gene TRBV5-1, with TRBD1 matching over 8 bases. This CDR3 is 17 amino acids long. Losses at the gene ends were 0 bases for V and 4 bases for J; bases not matched to a gene: 8. Germline-derived CDR1 and CDR2 are SGHRS and YFSETQ. In DNA, the CDR3 is TGCGCCAGCAGCTTGGGAAGCGGGACAGGCCTTAATGAAAAACTGTTTTTT. This sequence encodes CASSLGSGTGLNEKLFF.

The rearrangement links TRBV7-6 to TRBJ1-1; possible D gene TRBD1, 6 bases. V lost 1 base, J lost 0 bases, and 15 bases lay in between. CDR3 length: 17 residues. Germline CDR1 SGHVS, CDR2 FNYEAQ. DNA for the CDR3: TGTGCCAGCAGCTTAGAAGGGGGGGCGTACATGAACACTGAAGCTTTCTTT. It translates to CASSLEGGAYMNTEAFF.

This sequence joins TRBV15 and TRBJ1-5; D uncertain. The CDR3 loop spans 14 amino acids. Germline V lookup: CDR1 LNHNV, CDR2 YYDKDF (reference sequence). V was trimmed by 1 base and J by 4 bases, leaving 8 bases between them. This chain's CDR3 is CATSRGRYNQPQHF. The CDR3 bases are TGTGCCACCAGCAGAGGCAGGTATAATCAGCCCCAGCATTTT.

The gene calls are TRBV7-9 and TRBJ2-7; D is unclear. The germline V and J ends were trimmed by 7 bases and 1 base, with 11 bases remaining between them. The germline gives CDR1 SEHNR, CDR2 FQNEAQ (reference sequence). This CDR3 is built from 13 residues. The CDR3 loop reads CASTPDNSYEQYF. In nucleotides, the CDR3 is TGTGCCAGCACCCCCGACAATTCCTACGAGCAGTACTTC.

V usage is TRBV14 and J usage is TRBJ2-1; TRBD2 is a possible D gene (7 bases). CDR3 size: 16 residues. Germline CDR1 SGHDN, CDR2 FVKESK. V shed 1 base and J shed 6 bases, with 16 bases lying between them. CDR3 DNA sequence: TGTGCCAGCAGCCAAGTCCTAGCGGTGGGGGCCAATGAGCAGTTCTTC. Protein: CASSQVLAVGANEQFF. Supplemented by reference TRBV14 and TRBJ2-1, the full variable domain reads EAGVTQFPSHSVIEKGQTVTLRCDPISGHDNLYWYRRVMGKEIKFLLHFVKESKQDESGMPNNRFLAERTGGTYSTLKVQPAELEDSGVYFCASSQVLAVGANEQFFGPGTRLTVL.

The V gene is TRBV24-1, the J gene TRBJ2-3, with D maybe TRBD2 (6 bases). Germline V gene data show CDR1 as KGHDR and CDR2 as SFDVKD. V was cut by 12 bases and J by 2 bases, with 11 bases left in between. CDR3 size: 12 residues. The CDR3 region has the DNA TGTGCCGCCGGGGGAGACACAGATACGCAGTATTTT. This encodes CAAGGDTDTQYF.

The chain combines TRBV4-2 with TRBJ2-7, with D perhaps matching TRBD1 or TRBD2 (6 bases each). Germline CDR1 LGHNA, CDR2 YNFKEQ. Deletions cut 0 bases from V and 1 base from J, with 10 bases between. This CDR3 is 15 amino acids long. The DNA of the CDR3 is TGTGCCAGCAGCCAAGATGGAGGGGGATCCTACGAGCAGTACTTC. Translating it yields CASSQDGGGSYEQYF.

This sequence joins TRBV2 and TRBJ2-5; 8 bases line up with TRBD2. V trimming: 7 bases; J trimming: 11 bases; junction bases outside the gene matches: 15. Germline assignment: CDR1 SNHLY and CDR2 FYNNEI. The CDR3 runs to 14 residues. CDR3 in amino acids: CASTSGAGEVEQYF. Here the CDR3 DNA reads TGTGCCAGCACTTCGGGAGCGGGAGAGGTAGAGCAGTACTTC.

The chain has TRBV5-4 and TRBJ1-2; weak D call: TRBD1 (6 bases). CDR1 is SGHNT, CDR2 YYREEE, per germline (reference sequence). Trimming shortened V by 5 bases and J by 7 bases, and 18 bases separated the two germline ends. This CDR3 contains 14 residues. This chain's CDR3 is CASSAGHRGGGYTF. For the CDR3, the DNA is TGTGCCAGCAGTGCGGGACACCGAGGGGGTGGCTACACCTTC.

This clonotype was detected only a few times. The CDR3 is CASSLRTSGEQFF. DNA for the CDR3: TGTGCCAGCAGCCTTAGGACTAGCGGAGAGCAGTTCTTC. The rearrangement uses TRBV5-6 and TRBJ2-1, with 10 bases aligning to TRBD2. Trimming cost V 4 bases and J 10 bases; bases outside gene matches: 5. The CDR3 covers 13 residues. Germline lookup yields CDR1 SGHDT and CDR2 YYEEEE.

The rearrangement uses TRBV5-6 and TRBJ2-3; D remains unclear. V was shortened by 0 bases and J by 2 bases, with 10 bases between the two germline ends. This CDR3 is built from 15 residues. Per the germline V gene, CDR1 is SGHDT and CDR2 is YYEEEE. Here the CDR3 DNA reads TGTGCCAGCAGCTTGGCAGCCTTTGTCACAGATACGCAGTATTTT. Amino acid sequence: CASSLAAFVTDTQYF. The full variable domain, completed using reference TRBV5-6 and TRBJ2-3, is DAGVTQSPTHLIKTRGQQVTLRCSPKSGHDTVSWYQQALGQGPQFIFQYYEEEERQRGNFPDRFSGHQFPNYSSELNVNALLLGDSALYLCASSLAAFVTDTQYFGPGTRLTVL.

At least ten counts were recorded for this clonotype. The rearrangement joins TRBV10-3 to TRBJ2-5, with unresolved D. This CDR3 has 12 amino acids. The germline V and J ends were trimmed by 4 bases and 3 bases, with 6 bases remaining between them. Germline CDR1 and CDR2: ENHRY and SYGVKD. CDR3 amino acids: CAISGVEETQYF. In nucleotides, the CDR3 is TGTGCCATCAGTGGTGTAGAAGAGACCCAGTACTTC.

This sequence joins TRBV7-9 and TRBJ2-7, with 8 bases that match TRBD2. Germline trimming cut 4 bases from V and 5 bases from J; bases unmatched to any gene: 7. The CDR3 contains 14 residues. CDR1 SEHNR and CDR2 FQNEAQ come from the germline V gene (reference sequence). The CDR3 bases are TGTGCCAGCAGCTCCGGGGGGGTGAGGAACGAGCAGTACTTC. Protein sequence: CASSSGGVRNEQYF. Combining the CDR3 with reference TRBV7-9 and TRBJ2-7 gives the whole variable domain DTGVSQNPRHKITKRGQNVTFRCDPISEHNRLYWYRQTLGQGPEFLTYFQNEAQLEKSRLLSDRFSAERPKGSFSTLEIQRTEQGDSAMYLCASSSGGVRNEQYFGPGTRLTVT.

This clonotype has only a few counts. The chain has TRBV20-1 and TRBJ2-5; maybe TRBD1 (5 bases). The J call is uncertain, as TRBJ2-4 better fits the DNA end. CDR1 and CDR2 (germline): DFQATT, SNEGSKA (reference sequence). The CDR3 extends over 13 amino acids. The CDR3 spells CSASLPGMNIQYF. The CDR3 region has the DNA TGCAGTGCTAGTCTCCCAGGGATGAACATTCAGTACTTC.